This passage covers 12 T cell receptor beta chains from one sample sequenced in a study of cytotoxic CD8 clonotypes in ibrutinib-treated CLL. Assay used: immunoSEQ multiplex PCR; TCRdb lists only in-frame clones, some missing. The table lists around 140,000 clones, more than 75% of them singletons. This material consisted of PBMCs, taken after 24 months of ibrutinib treatment. These receptors all stem from a human donor with chronic lymphocytic leukemia.

The chain carries TRBV30 and TRBJ1-2, with D unclear. The CDR3 covers 11 residues. CDR1 GTSNPN and CDR2 SVGIG come from the germline V gene (reference sequence). Deletions cut 3 bases from V and 8 bases from J, with 10 bases between. The CDR3 DNA reads TGTGCCTGGAGGGCCCCGGAGGGCTACACCTTC. Translation: CAWRAPEGYTF.

This clone was observed a handful of times. The CDR3 sequence is CAIRQGPTNEKLFF. The CDR3 DNA is TGTGCCATCAGACAGGGGCCAACTAATGAAAAACTGTTTTTT. This chain joins TRBV10-3 and TRBJ1-4; 7 positions agree with TRBD1. V shed 6 bases, J shed 0 bases, and the junction held 1 base outside the gene matches. The CDR3 spans 14 residues. CDR1 is ENHRY, CDR2 SYGVKD, per germline.

The J gene is TRBJ1-4, the V gene TRBV7-8; 9 bases agree with TRBD1. CDR1 is SGHVS, CDR2 FQNEAQ, per germline. V was pared by 5 bases and J by 11 bases, with 6 bases of the junction left unmatched. The CDR3 is made up of 13 amino acids. The CDR3 sequence: CASSPDRGGKLFF. CDR3 nucleotides: TGTGCCAGCAGCCCAGACAGGGGGGGGAAACTGTTTTTT.

A single count supports this clone. One end of the junction is discordant with germline, which a read error may explain. The V and J genes are TRBV5-1 and TRBJ2-7, with D uncertain. CDR3 length equals 13 residues. CDR1 and CDR2 (germline): SGHRS, YFSETQ. CDR3 coding DNA: TGCGCCAGCAGTTTGGTATACTCCTACGAGCAGTACTTC. Its translation is CASSLVYSYEQYF. The variable domain in full, with the rest retrieved from reference TRBV5-1 and TRBJ2-7, is KAGVTQTPRYLIKTRGQQVTLSCSPISGHRSVSWYQQTPGQGLQFLFEYFSETQRNKGNFPGRFSGRQFSNSRSEMNVSTLELGDSALYLCASSLVYSYEQYFGPGTRLTVT.

The chain uses TRBV19 and TRBJ2-5, with D possibly being TRBD1 or TRBD2 (6 bases each). Germline CDR1 is LNHDA and CDR2 is SQIVND (reference sequence). The ends were cut back, 3 bases at V and 5 bases at J, with 13 bases in the middle. This CDR3 is 14 amino acids long. The CDR3: CASSILGGRETQYF. The DNA of the CDR3 is TGTGCCAGTAGTATCCTCGGGGGCCGGGAGACCCAGTACTTC. Full variable domain (rest looked up from reference TRBV19 and TRBJ2-5): DGGITQSPKYLFRKEGQNVTLSCEQNLNHDAMYWYRQDPGQGLRLIYYSQIVNDFQKGDIAEGYSVSREKKESFPLTVTSAQKNPTAFYLCASSILGGRETQYFGPGTRLLVL.

CDR3 in DNA: TGTGCCAGCTCACCAGGGGATTCACCCCTCCACTTT. This sequence encodes CASSPGDSPLHF. The chain has TRBV18 and TRBJ1-6; D uncertain. The CDR3 consists of 12 residues. The germline V and J ends were trimmed by 2 bases and 8 bases, with 4 bases remaining between them. Per the germline V gene, CDR1 is KGHSH and CDR2 is LQKENI. The whole variable domain, remainder taken from reference TRBV18 and TRBJ1-6, is NAGVMQNPRHLVRRRGQEARLRCSPMKGHSHVYWYRQLPEEGLKFMVYLQKENIIDESGMPKERFSAEFPKEGPSILRIQQVVRGDSAAYFCASSPGDSPLHFGNGTRLTVT.

This chain joins TRBV6-6 and TRBJ2-7; 9 positions agree with TRBD2. After removal of 6 bases from V and 2 bases from J, the junction contained 8 bases not matched to a gene. CDR3 length equals 15 residues. CDR1 is MNHNY, CDR2 SVGAGI, per germline (reference sequence). The CDR3 sequence is CASRPPSGATYEQYF. CDR3 DNA: TGTGCCAGCAGGCCCCCTAGCGGGGCCACCTACGAGCAGTACTTC.

This clone has only a few counts. The V gene is TRBV6-5, the J gene TRBJ2-7; a possible D gene is TRBD2 (6 bases). This CDR3 has 14 amino acids. The germline V and J ends were trimmed by 5 bases and 3 bases, with 14 bases remaining between them. Germline V gene data show CDR1 as MNHEY and CDR2 as SVGAGI. The DNA for the CDR3 is TGTGCCAGCAGTCCTCACACCGGGGGCTACGAGCAGTACTTC. It is translated as CASSPHTGGYEQYF.

The rearrangement joins TRBV30 to TRBJ1-2; TRBD1 agrees at 7 bases. After removal of 4 bases from V and 1 base from J, the junction contained 6 bases not matched to a gene. CDR3 length: 14 amino acids. CDR1 and CDR2 (germline): GTSNPN, SVGIG (reference sequence). This CDR3 is CAWTGTAINYGYTF. CDR3 DNA: TGTGCCTGGACCGGGACAGCTATTAACTATGGCTACACCTTC. Using reference TRBV30 and TRBJ1-2 for the parts outside the CDR3, the full variable domain is SQTIHQWPATLVQPVGSPLSLECTVEGTSNPNLYWYRQAAGRGLQLLFYSVGIGQISSEVPQNLSASRPQDRQFILSSKKLLLSDSGFYLCAWTGTAINYGYTFGSGTRLTVV.

CDR3 in DNA: TGTGCCTGGGGAACCGGGGTTACCCTGGGCACAGATACGCAGTATTTT. This translates into CAWGTGVTLGTDTQYF. The chain is built from TRBV30 and TRBJ2-3, with a tentative D call TRBD2 (5 bases). Germline V CDR1 and CDR2: GTSNPN, SVGIG (reference sequence). V was shortened by 5 bases and J by 1 base, with 19 bases between the two germline ends. CDR3 length equals 16 residues.

CDR3 region: CASSLSDGGNTIYF. The CDR3 region has the DNA TGTGCCAGCAGCTTGTCGGATGGGGGAAACACCATATATTTT. This chain links TRBV5-6 with TRBJ1-3, with D unclear. Germline assignment: CDR1 SGHDT and CDR2 YYEEEE. V dropped 1 base and J dropped 4 bases, with 9 bases sitting between them. This CDR3 comprises 14 residues.

The chain links TRBV28 to TRBJ1-2, with a tentative D call TRBD1 (6 bases). Germline V lookup: CDR1 MDHEN, CDR2 SYDVKM. Trimming removed 5 bases from V and 7 bases from J, with 17 bases in between. This CDR3 contains 14 residues. As DNA, the CDR3 is TGTGCCAGCAGTGCAACCACAGGGTCGGGTGGCTACACCTTC. This encodes CASSATTGSGGYTF.